This T cell receptor beta chain originates from a study of T cell responses to AZD1222 COVID-19 vaccine. V dropped 0 bases and J dropped 7 bases, with 18 bases sitting between them. Germline loops: CDR1 LGHNA, CDR2 YSLEER. The length of the CDR3 is 16 residues. Analyses pooled second doses at about 4 or about 12 weeks. Findings and limits, study-wide: White British people made up most donors, females outnumbered males, and clonal diversity was possibly underestimated. Reportedly, nearly half the spike-specific TCRs target unmutated variant regions. Repertoire collection took place solely once the T cell response had peaked.

Clones were read by immunoSEQ multiplex PCR, and TCRdb kept only the in-frame ones, dropping some. This table has approximately 130,000 clones, around nine tenths appearing once. With respect to this clone: The antigen is unknown.

This sequence joins TRBV4-3 and TRBJ1-2; D is unresolved. The clonotype comes from an adult who received the AZD1222 COVID-19 vaccine. The sequences come from peripheral blood, collected 28 days after the second AZD1222 dose. Here the CDR3 reads CASSQDDRRAWGGYTF. CDR3 DNA: TGCGCCAGCAGCCAAGATGATCGAAGGGCCTGGGGTGGCTACACCTTC.